This T cell receptor (beta chain) was identified in a study of response to subunit inactivated influenza vaccine. Each CDR3 protein is one row after TCRdb ran MiXCR on the RT-PCR reads. Of about 300,000 distinct CDR3 sequences in the sample, 22% were seen once. Germline V lookup: CDR1 GTSNPN, CDR2 SVGIG (reference sequence). CDR3 length: 11 residues. The V end lost 0 bases, the J end lost 4 bases, and 4 bases lay between the germline ends. Study-level findings and limits: With each seasonal influenza vaccination, the authors suggested, few new T cells are recruited.

This clonotype was counted only a few times. Antigen specificity is unknown. The chain carries TRBV30 and TRBJ2-7; no firm D call. The sequence was collected from a man between 50 and 75 years old who received an inactivated influenza vaccine. The sequencing here drew on PBMCs from blood, taken less than 22 months after vaccination. CDR3 DNA sequence: TGTGCCTGGAGTGTAAGGTACGAGCAGTACTTC. It encodes CAWSVRYEQYF.